This T cell receptor (beta chain) was sequenced in a study of blood T cell repertoires in COVID-19. On the study more broadly: Nucleic acid was either cDNA or gDNA, and it came from T cells, B-cell-depleted T cells, or PBMCs.

Categorization into cohorts depended on clinical history that participants reported. Germline V CDR1 and CDR2: SGHRS, YFSETQ. This CDR3 contains 15 residues. V lost 4 bases, J lost 7 bases, and 4 bases stayed unmatched. This clone was observed once. Here immunoSEQ multiplex PCR was the method, and the copy in TCRdb shows in-frame clones only, minus some. The top ten hold approximately 9% of the sample, which has 200,000 to 250,000 clones, about 86% seen once. Specimen: PBMCs or T cells enriched from blood (not recorded which). The V and J genes are TRBV5-1 and TRBJ1-6; TRBD1 agrees at 11 bases. This clonotype was obtained from a woman in her forties or fifties with acute COVID-19. In DNA, the CDR3 is TGCGCCAGCAGCCCGGGGGACAGGGGGAATTCACCCCTCCACTTT. This translates into CASSPGDRGNSPLHF.